The 18 T cell receptor beta chains presented below share a single source sample, sequenced in a study of T-cell memory formation after mild COVID-19. TCRdb used MiXCR to reprocess the 5' RACE reads, holding one entry per CDR3 protein. The sample records around 250,000 distinct CDR3 sequences, 15% to 20% being singletons. The sequencing sample was made of PBMCs or a T cell subset sorted from them (not recorded which). These receptors all stem from a man aged 18 to 29 who had mild COVID-19 (a few samples of this study predate the infection). Cell type and time point are not known.

This clonotype was seen a few times. The V and J genes are TRBV20-1 and TRBJ2-1; TRBD1 matches at 7 bases. V gave up 0 bases and J gave up 7 bases; unmatched junction bases: 9. The CDR3 length is 15 residues. Looked up from germline, CDR1 is DFQATT and CDR2 is SNEGSKA (reference sequence). For the CDR3, the DNA is TGCAGTGCTAGAGATCGACAGGGATGGGAGAATGAGCAGTTCTTC. It yields the protein CSARDRQGWENEQFF.

This clonotype was counted only a few times. The chain couples TRBV29-1 to TRBJ1-1; D possibly corresponds to TRBD1 (6 bases). Germline V gives CDR1 SQVTM, CDR2 ANQGSEA. V was clipped by 3 bases and J by 7 bases, with 9 bases between them. The CDR3 is 11 amino acids. The CDR3 nucleotides are TGCAGCGTTGAGGGGACACTTGAAGCTTTCTTT. Its protein product is CSVEGTLEAFF.

This clonotype came up a few times. This chain links TRBV7-2 with TRBJ1-2, with TRBD1 matching 10 bases. V dropped 7 bases and J dropped 2; count of bases not matched to a gene: 4. The germline V gene encodes CDR1 SGHTA and CDR2 FQGNSA. The CDR3 has 14 amino acids. CDR3 nucleotides: TGTGCCAGCAACCTGGGACAGGGGAACTATGGCTACACCTTC. The encoded protein is CASNLGQGNYGYTF.

This chain connects TRBV7-9 to TRBJ1-1, with D perhaps matching TRBD1 (5 bases). This CDR3 contains 14 residues. Germline CDR1 reads SEHNR; CDR2 reads FQNEAQ (reference sequence). Deletions cut 5 bases from V and 0 bases from J, with 10 bases between. The DNA of the CDR3 is TGTGCCAGCAGCCTTGGGGACGTGAACACTGAAGCTTTCTTT. It translates to CASSLGDVNTEAFF.

The J gene is TRBJ2-6, the V gene TRBV5-1; the D gene is possibly TRBD1 (6 bases). Trimming removed 3 bases from V and 0 bases from J, with 13 bases in between. The germline CDR1 and CDR2 sequences are SGHRS and YFSETQ. This CDR3 has 17 residues. Here the CDR3 DNA reads TGCGCCAGCAGCTCGACAGGAGTGACCTCTGGGGCCAACGTCCTGACTTTC. Its translation is CASSSTGVTSGANVLTF.

The J gene is TRBJ2-5, the V gene TRBV7-9, with 9 bases fitting TRBD1. V lost 2 bases to trimming and J lost 5 bases; unmatched junction nucleotides: 12. The CDR3 is 17 amino acids. CDR1 is SEHNR, CDR2 FQNEAQ, per germline (reference sequence). The CDR3 reads CASSLTRTGERGETQYF. Written as DNA, the CDR3 is TGTGCCAGCAGCTTAACAAGGACAGGGGAACGTGGTGAGACCCAGTACTTC.

This clonotype was picked up a small number of times. This chain links TRBV5-1 with TRBJ1-2, with D tentatively TRBD1 (5 bases). Per germline, CDR1 SGHRS and CDR2 YFSETQ. V was clipped by 5 bases and J by 4 bases, with 18 bases between them. There are 15 residues in the CDR3. CDR3 loop: CASRPGTEGGYGYTF. CDR3 nucleotides: TGCGCCAGCAGACCCGGGACCGAAGGCGGCTATGGCTACACCTTC.

The chain is built from TRBV7-9 and TRBJ2-5; 8 positions match TRBD1. This CDR3 has 15 amino acids. Per germline, CDR1 SEHNR and CDR2 FQNEAQ (reference sequence). Trimming cost V 1 base and J 3 bases; bases outside gene matches: 4. The CDR3 loop reads CASSLVGQGEETQYF. The CDR3 region has the DNA TGTGCCAGCAGCTTAGTCGGACAGGGAGAAGAGACCCAGTACTTC.

This clonotype was seen a few times. CDR3 amino acids: CASSFFGGQETQYF. In DNA form, the CDR3 reads TGTGCCAGCAGCTTCTTCGGGGGGCAAGAGACCCAGTACTTC. The chain uses TRBV7-9 and TRBJ2-5; TRBD2 agrees at 7 bases. The V gene end was trimmed by 3 bases and the J gene end by 2 bases; junction bases not matched to a gene: 3. Germline CDR1 reads SEHNR; CDR2 reads FQNEAQ (reference sequence). This CDR3 spans 14 amino acids.

This clonotype was seen once. The chain employs TRBV11-2 and TRBJ2-3; D gene unclear. CDR1 SGHAT and CDR2 FQNNGV come from the germline V gene. Trimming removed 3 bases at V and 2 bases at J, with 12 bases between. There are 15 residues in the CDR3. CDR3 bases: TGTGCCAGCAGCTTCGAACCGTTAGTCACAGATACGCAGTATTTT. Its translation: CASSFEPLVTDTQYF. Drawing the rest from reference TRBV11-2 and TRBJ2-3, the complete variable domain is EAGVAQSPRYKIIEKRQSVAFWCNPISGHATLYWYQQILGQGPKLLIQFQNNGVVDDSQLPKDRFSAERLKGVDSTLKIQPAKLEDSAVYLCASSFEPLVTDTQYFGPGTRLTVL.

This clonotype was counted only a few times. The rearrangement uses TRBV5-1 and TRBJ2-1; TRBD2 matches 13 bases. Germline V gives CDR1 SGHRS, CDR2 YFSETQ. Unmatched junction bases numbered 8, after V lost 3 bases and J lost 8 bases. The CDR3 is 16 amino acids. The CDR3 sequence is CASSSRLAGGPHEQFF. For the CDR3, the DNA is TGCGCCAGCAGCTCTCGACTAGCGGGGGGCCCCCATGAGCAGTTCTTC.

J is TRBJ2-2 and V is TRBV6-1; 10 bases line up with TRBD1. Germline loops: CDR1 MNHNS, CDR2 SASEGT. J lost 2 bases, V lost 8 bases, and 2 bases had no gene match. CDR3 length: 14 amino acids. The CDR3 region is CASRTGGNTGELFF. Written as DNA, the CDR3 is TGTGCCAGCCGGACAGGGGGAAACACCGGGGAGCTGTTTTTT.

This clonotype turned up a few times. The rearrangement links TRBV6-5 to TRBJ1-3; no clear D gene. The V gene lost 0 bases and the J gene lost 0 bases, with 9 bases spanning the gap. Germline-derived CDR1 and CDR2 are MNHEY and SVGAGI. This CDR3 region has 16 residues. The CDR3 protein is CASSYSPGSSGNTIYF. CDR3 sequence (DNA): TGTGCCAGCAGTTACTCTCCGGGGAGCTCTGGAAACACCATATATTTT.

V and J are TRBV11-2 and TRBJ1-1; D is uncertain. Between the trimmed V and J ends, which lost 5 bases and 10 bases, there was a span of 14 bases. CDR1 and CDR2 (germline): SGHAT, FQNNGV. The CDR3 spans 12 residues. The DNA for the CDR3 is TGTGCCAGCAGCCCCGTTTTCGAGGGAGCTTTCTTT. Its protein is CASSPVFEGAFF.

The gene calls are TRBV6-1 and TRBJ2-7; D remains ambiguous. The germline V gene encodes CDR1 MNHNS and CDR2 SASEGT. This CDR3 contains 13 residues. Trimming shortened V by 4 bases and J by 7 bases, and 14 bases separated the two germline ends. CDR3: CASSVQLTREQYV. The CDR3 DNA sequence: TGTGCCAGCAGTGTACAGCTTACGAGAGAGCAGTACGTC.

This chain uses TRBV7-9 with TRBJ2-5, with 8 bases matching TRBD1. The germline V gene has CDR1 SEHNR and CDR2 FQNEAQ (reference sequence). This CDR3 spans 15 amino acids. V shed 5 bases, J shed 3 bases, and the junction held 8 bases outside the gene matches. The CDR3 DNA sequence: TGTGCCAGCAGCGCGGGACAGGAGAGTAAAGAGACCCAGTACTTC. This translates into CASSAGQESKETQYF.

The chain couples TRBV28 to TRBJ1-1; TRBD1 matches 9 bases. The CDR3 loop spans 10 amino acids. CDR1 is MDHEN and CDR2 is SYDVKM in the germline V gene. The CDR3 loop reads CATGQGQAFF. The CDR3 region has the DNA TGTGCAACCGGACAGGGGCAAGCTTTCTTT.

This clonotype turned up a few times. The genes are TRBV7-2 and TRBJ1-1; D gene ambiguous. Trimming removed 5 bases from V and 0 bases from J, with 10 bases in between. In germline, CDR1 is SGHTA, CDR2 FQGNSA. This CDR3 comprises 14 residues. CDR3 protein: CASSASALNTEAFF. CDR3 DNA: TGTGCCAGCAGCGCCTCGGCTCTGAACACTGAAGCTTTCTTT.